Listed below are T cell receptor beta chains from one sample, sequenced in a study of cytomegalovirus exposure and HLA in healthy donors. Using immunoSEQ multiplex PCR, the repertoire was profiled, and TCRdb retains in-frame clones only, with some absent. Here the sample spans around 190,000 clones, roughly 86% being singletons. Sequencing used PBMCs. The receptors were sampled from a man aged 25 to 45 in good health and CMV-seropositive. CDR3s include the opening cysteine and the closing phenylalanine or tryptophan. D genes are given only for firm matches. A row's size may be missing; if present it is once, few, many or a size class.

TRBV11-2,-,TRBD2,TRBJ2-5,TGTGCCAGCAGCTTAGGGTACGGGGGGACGCGAGAGACCCAGTACTTC,CASSLGYGGTRETQYF
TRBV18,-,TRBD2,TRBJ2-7,TGTGCCAGCTCACCAGGGACTAGCGGCTACGAGCAGTACTTC,CASSPGTSGYEQYF
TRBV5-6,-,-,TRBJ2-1,TGTGCCAGCAGCTTGTGGGGGCGGCTCTCCTACAATGAGCAGTTCTTC,CASSLWGRLSYNEQFF
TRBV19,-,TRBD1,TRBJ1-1,TGTGCCAGTAGTAGTCGACAGGGATCAGGAAAAGCTTTCTTT,CASSSRQGSGKAFF
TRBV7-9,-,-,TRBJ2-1,TGTGCCAGCAGCTTGGGGAGGAACAATGAGCAGTTCTTC,CASSLGRNNEQFF
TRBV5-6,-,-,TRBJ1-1,TGTGCCAGCAGCTTGGCGGGGACGGACAGAGGAGCTTTCTTT,CASSLAGTDRGAFF
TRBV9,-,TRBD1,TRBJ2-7,TGTGCCAGCAGCCCACAGGGGCCCTCCTACGAGCAGTACTTC,CASSPQGPSYEQYF
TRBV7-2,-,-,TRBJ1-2,TGTGCCAGCCAACTAACTCGGGGGGCTAACTATGGCTACACCTTC,CASQLTRGANYGYTF
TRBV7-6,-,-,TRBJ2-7,TGTGCCAGCAGCCCAGGAGGCTCCTACGAGCAGTACTTC,CASSPGGSYEQYF
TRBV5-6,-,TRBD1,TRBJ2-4,TGTGCCAGCAGGAGAAGCGGGACAGGGTCAAACATTCAGTACTTC,CASRRSGTGSNIQYF
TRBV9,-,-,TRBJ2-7,TGTGCCAGCAGCGTAGTCCCCGACTCCTACGAGCAGTACTTC,CASSVVPDSYEQYF
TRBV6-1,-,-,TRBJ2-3,TGTGCCAGCAGGACGACAGCTAGCACAGATACGCAGTATTTT,CASRTTASTDTQYF
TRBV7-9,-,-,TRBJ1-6,TGTGCCAGCAGCGTGGGAGGGGGCTCCTATAATTCACCCCTCCACTTT,CASSVGGGSYNSPLHF
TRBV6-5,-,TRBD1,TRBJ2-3,TGTGCCAGCAGCAGGGGGAGAGATACGCAGTATTTT,CASSRGRDTQYF
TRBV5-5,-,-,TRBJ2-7,TGTGCCAGCGCCCGGCTCACTTCCTACGAGCAGTACTTC,CASARLTSYEQYF
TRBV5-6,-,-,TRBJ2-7,TGTGCCAGCAGCTTGGGTGGCAGTACCTACGAGCAGTACTTC,CASSLGGSTYEQYF
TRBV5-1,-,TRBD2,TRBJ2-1,TGCGCCAGCAGCTTAACTAGCGGGGGTTCCTACAATGAGCAGTTCTTC,CASSLTSGGSYNEQFF
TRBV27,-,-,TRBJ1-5,TGTGCCAGCAGTTTAGTAGGGGCTAGCAATCAGCCCCAGCATTTT,CASSLVGASNQPQHF
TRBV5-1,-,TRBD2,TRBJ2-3,TGCGCCAGCAGCTTGGTTATAGCGGGGGGCACAGATACGCAGTATTTT,CASSLVIAGGTDTQYF
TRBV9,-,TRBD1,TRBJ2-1,TGTGCCAGCAGCATGGACAGGCTAGCCTACAATGAGCAGTTCTTC,CASSMDRLAYNEQFF
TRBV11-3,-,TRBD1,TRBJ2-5,TGTGCCAGCAGCCCCCGGGACAGCCAAGAGACCCAGTACTTC,CASSPRDSQETQYF
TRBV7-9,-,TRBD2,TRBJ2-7,TGTGCCAGCAGCTTTAGGGTGAGCGGGAGCGGCTACGAGCAGTACTTC,CASSFRVSGSGYEQYF
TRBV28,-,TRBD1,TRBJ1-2,TGTGCCAGCAGTCCGACAGGGGTTTCTGGTGGCTACACCTTC,CASSPTGVSGGYTF
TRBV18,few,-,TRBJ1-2,TGTGCCAGCTCGCCCAATGACTATGGCTACACCTTC,CASSPNDYGYTF
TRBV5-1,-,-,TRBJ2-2,TGCGCCAGCAGCTTGGGGACTAACTCGAACACCGGGGAGCTGTTTTTT,CASSLGTNSNTGELFF
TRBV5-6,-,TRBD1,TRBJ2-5,TGTGCCAGCAGCAACGACAGGGTACCCGGAATGGGGACCCAGTACTTC,CASSNDRVPGMGTQYF
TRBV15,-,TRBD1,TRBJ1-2,TGTGCCACCAGCAGAGATCCTCAGGGGGCGTGGGGGGCGCGTGGCTACACCTTC,CATSRDPQGAWGARGYTF
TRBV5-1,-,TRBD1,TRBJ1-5,TGCGCCAGCAGCCCCGGACAGGATGCCCGTCAGCCCCAGCATTTT,CASSPGQDARQPQHF
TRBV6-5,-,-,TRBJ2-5,TGTGCCAGCAGTTACTCGGGAGAGACCCAGTACTTC,CASSYSGETQYF
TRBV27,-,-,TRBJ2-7,TGTGCCAGCCGGGACTTGCGCTACGAGCAGTACTTC,CASRDLRYEQYF
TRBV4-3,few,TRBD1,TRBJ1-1,TGCGCCAGCAGCCTGACTCGACAGGGAATGAACACTGAAGCTTTCTTT,CASSLTRQGMNTEAFF
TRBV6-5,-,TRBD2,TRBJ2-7,TGTGCCAGCAGTTCCCGGACTAGCGCCTACGAGCAGTACTTC,CASSSRTSAYEQYF
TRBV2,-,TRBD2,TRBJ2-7,TGTGCCAGCGGGACTAGTCTAGATGCGGTGGAAGAGCAGTACTTC,CASGTSLDAVEEQYF
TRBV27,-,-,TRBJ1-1,TGTGCCAGCAGTTTCTCAGGACAGATTGAAGCTTTCTTT,CASSFSGQIEAFF
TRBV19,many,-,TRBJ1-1,TGTGCCAGTAGTTGGACCATGAACACTGAAGCTTTCTTT,CASSWTMNTEAFF
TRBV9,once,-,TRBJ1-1,TGTGCCAGCAGCACAGAACCGGGACAAAAAGAAGCTTTCTTT,CASSTEPGQKEAFF
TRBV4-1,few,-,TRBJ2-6,TGCGCCAGCAGCCAAGAATGGGGCTCTGGGGCCAACGTCCTGACTTTC,CASSQEWGSGANVLTF
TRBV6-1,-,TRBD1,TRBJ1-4,TGTGCCAGCAGTATTTACAGGGGGAGTAATGAAAAACTGTTTTTT,CASSIYRGSNEKLFF
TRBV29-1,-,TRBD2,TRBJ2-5,TGCAGCGTGAGCGAGGTAGCGGGAGGGCCAGGGGAGACCCAGTACTTC,CSVSEVAGGPGETQYF
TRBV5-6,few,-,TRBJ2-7,TGTGCCAGCAGCTTGGTTCCAGGCTACGAGCAGTACTTC,CASSLVPGYEQYF
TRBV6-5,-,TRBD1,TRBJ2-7,TGTGCCAGCAGTTATGGACAGGGGGGGTCCTACGAGCAGTACTTC,CASSYGQGGSYEQYF
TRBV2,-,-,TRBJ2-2,TGTGCCAGGGGGAACTACACCGGGGAGCTGTTTTTT,CARGNYTGELFF
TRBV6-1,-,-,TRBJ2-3,TGTGCCAGCACGGAGGTGATCACAGATACGCAGTATTTT,CASTEVITDTQYF
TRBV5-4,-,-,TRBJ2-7,TGTGCCAGCAGCTTGCAGGGAAGCCCCTACGAGCAGTACTTC,CASSLQGSPYEQYF
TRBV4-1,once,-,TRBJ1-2,TGCGCCAGCAGCCAAATCGGGGTGCAGTTGGGCTACACCTTC,CASSQIGVQLGYTF
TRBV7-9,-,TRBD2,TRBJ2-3,TGTGCCAGCAACACCGGGACTAGCGCCACAGATACGCAGTATTTT,CASNTGTSATDTQYF
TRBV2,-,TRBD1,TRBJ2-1,TGTGCCAGCAACGTCCTCGGACAGGGGCGCGAGCAGTTCTTC,CASNVLGQGREQFF
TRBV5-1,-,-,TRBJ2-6,TGCGCCAGCTCTCAGGTCTCTGGGGCCAACGTCCTGACTTTC,CASSQVSGANVLTF
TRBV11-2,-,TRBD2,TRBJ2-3,TGTGCCAGCAGCTTAGAGCTGGGACTAGCGGCCACAGATACGCAGTATTTT,CASSLELGLAATDTQYF